This is a list of T cell receptor beta chains from one sample in a study of vaccination effects on CD4 cells after COVID-19. The antigens these receptors bind are not known. The method was immunoSEQ multiplex PCR; TCRdb's version includes in-frame clones alone and lacks a portion of them. The table lists roughly 27,000 clones, about 69% of them singletons. The sample consisted of CD4+ T cells from PBMCs cultured with HCoV-NL63 spike peptides, taken after COVID-19 vaccination. The receptor set was obtained from a human donor who received a COVID-19 vaccine. The CDR3 runs from the conserved cysteine through the conserved F or W. Fields, in order: J gene, V gene, CDR3 length, CDR3 protein.

J: TRBJ1-5
V: TRBV29-1
length: 13
CDR3: CSVVGASNQPQHF

J: TRBJ2-2
V: TRBV15
length: 17
CDR3: CATSRDRGLAGTGELFF

J: TRBJ2-4
V: TRBV3-1/TRBV3-2
length: 14
CDR3: CASSQSQTKNIQYF

J: TRBJ1-5
V: TRBV5-1
length: 12
CDR3: CASSLVDQPQHF

J: TRBJ2-1
V: TRBV5-4
length: 17
CDR3: CASSPGLARSSYNEQFF

J: TRBJ1-2
V: TRBV3-1/TRBV3-2
length: 18
CDR3: CASSQVFPTRSRAYGYTF

J: TRBJ2-3
V: TRBV4-1
length: 20
CDR3: CASSKQTYPGTSGSTDTQYF

J: TRBJ1-3
V: TRBV10-1
length: 13
CDR3: CASSESGGNTIYF

J: TRBJ1-5
V: TRBV6-5
length: 14
CDR3: CASIPGQGTQPQHF

J: TRBJ1-3
V: TRBV18
length: 15
CDR3: CASSPPRGSGNTIYF

J: TRBJ1-2
V: TRBV28
length: 11
CDR3: CASSYRVGYTF

J: TRBJ2-1
V: TRBV2
length: 16
CDR3: CASSEAVGQGSNEQFF

J: TRBJ2-2
V: TRBV7-8
length: 16
CDR3: CASSLGGLAHTGELFF

J: TRBJ2-7
V: TRBV5-6
length: 13
CDR3: CASSLGRVYEQYF

J: TRBJ2-2
V: TRBV7-9
length: 15
CDR3: CASSLEQFHTGELFF

J: TRBJ1-1
V: TRBV5-1
length: 15
CDR3: CASSLVPGGNTEAFF

J: TRBJ2-2
V: TRBV27
length: 16
CDR3: CASSLNRYNFTGELFF

J: TRBJ2-7
V: TRBV6-1
length: 13
CDR3: CASSEAPTYEQYF

J: TRBJ2-1
V: TRBV19
length: 17
CDR3: CASTPSGTGFGYNEQFF

J: TRBJ1-6
V: TRBV9
length: 14
CDR3: CASNKRRDGSPLHF

J: TRBJ1-5
V: TRBV7-8
length: 17
CDR3: CASSYGQGRVGNQPQHF

J: TRBJ2-7
V: TRBV21-1
length: 14
CDR3: CASSKRSIPYEQYF

J: TRBJ1-3
V: TRBV3-1/TRBV3-2
length: 13
CDR3: CASSQASGNTIYF

J: TRBJ2-1
V: TRBV6-5
length: 15
CDR3: CASSYGTSGYNEQFF